A single sample gave rise to the 3 T cell receptor beta chains below, sequenced in a study of blood T cell repertoires in COVID-19. TCRdb keeps only in-frame clones here, not all; method: immunoSEQ multiplex PCR. This table has under 95,000 clones, roughly 77% appearing once. The sequenced material came from peripheral blood. Every receptor here comes from a man aged 45-65 years with active or convalescent COVID-19.

This rearrangement joins TRBV7-9 to TRBJ2-7; the match to TRBD1 covers 7 bases. CDR3 length equals 15 residues. Trimming at V came to 4 bases and at J to 4 bases, leaving 10 bases not matched to a gene. Germline CDR1 reads SEHNR; CDR2 reads FQNEAQ (reference sequence). The CDR3 region is CASSSPRDSLYEQYF. DNA for the CDR3: TGTGCCAGCAGCTCCCCTAGGGACAGCCTTTACGAGCAGTACTTC.

The chain has TRBV5-1 and TRBJ2-7; 9 nucleotides align to TRBD1. The CDR3 runs 16 residues. The trim removed 4 bases at V and 4 bases at J, leaving 12 bases unmatched. Germline CDR1 and CDR2: SGHRS and YFSETQ. Here the CDR3 reads CASSPLQGAQPYEQYF. DNA of the CDR3: TGCGCCAGCAGCCCTTTACAGGGGGCGCAACCATACGAGCAGTACTTC.

This clone came up once. V usage is TRBV28 and J usage is TRBJ1-4; no clear D gene. In germline, CDR1 is MDHEN, CDR2 SYDVKM. The V and J ends lost 10 bases and 7 bases respectively, with 13 bases between them. The CDR3 length is 12 residues. The CDR3 region is CATGVGLEKLFF. Written as DNA, the CDR3 is TGTGCCACCGGCGTCGGACTTGAAAAACTGTTTTTT. Drawing the rest from reference TRBV28 and TRBJ1-4, the complete variable domain is DVKVTQSSRYLVKRTGEKVFLECVQDMDHENMFWYRQDPGLGLRLIYFSYDVKMKEKGDIPEGYSVSREKKERFSLILESASTNQTSMYLCATGVGLEKLFFGSGTQLSVL.